The rows below give T cell receptor beta chains drawn from one sample of a study of OX40 agonist ivuxolimab in advanced cancers. Clones were read by immunoSEQ multiplex PCR, and TCRdb kept only the in-frame ones, dropping some. Of more than 75,000 clones in the sample, around 87% were seen once. Material: CD4+ or CD8+ T cells sorted from blood, obtained in a trial of the OX40 agonist ivuxolimab. These receptor sequences come from an adult with an advanced solid tumor such as melanoma, head and neck, liver or kidney cancer. Each CDR3 is given with its conserved first and last residue. The D gene is left open where the match is weak. A row's size may be missing; if present it is once, few, many or a size class.

D | J | size | V | DNA | CDR3
NA | TRBJ1-5 | NA | TRBV5-8 | TGTGCCAGCAGCTTGAACTATGGGGGTAGCAATCAGCCCCAGCATTTT | CASSLNYGGSNQPQHF
NA | TRBJ1-1 | NA | TRBV30 | TGTGCCTGGAAGAGGCGATACACTGAAGCTTTCTTT | CAWKRRYTEAFF
TRBD1 | TRBJ2-7 | NA | TRBV19 | TGTGCCAGTAGGGGACAGGGCCAATACGAGCAGTACTTC | CASRGQGQYEQYF
TRBD2 | TRBJ2-1 | NA | TRBV7-3 | TGTGCCAGCAGCGCCCTTCTAGCGGGAGCAATGAATGAGCAGTTCTTC | CASSALLAGAMNEQFF
NA | TRBJ1-1 | NA | TRBV7-3 | TGTGCCAGCAGCTTGGATGGAGGACAAGGCACTGAAGCTTTCTTT | CASSLDGGQGTEAFF
TRBD2 | TRBJ2-2 | NA | TRBV5-1 | TGCGCCAGCAGAACGACTAGCGGGGGGCCCGCCGGGGAGCTGTTTTTT | CASRTTSGGPAGELFF
TRBD1 | TRBJ1-2 | NA | TRBV18 | TGTGCCAGCTCGCCGACAGGGGAAAACTATGGCTACACCTTC | CASSPTGENYGYTF
NA | TRBJ1-1 | NA | TRBV5-5 | TGTGCCAGCAGCTACGGGTTTGGGAACACTGAAGCTTTCTTT | CASSYGFGNTEAFF
NA | TRBJ1-4 | NA | TRBV5-1 | TGCGCCAGCAGCTTGGGTCGGATAGGTGAAAAACTGTTTTTT | CASSLGRIGEKLFF
NA | TRBJ2-3 | NA | TRBV6-5 | TGTGCCAGCAGTTACAGGCCCCCCGGCACAGATACGCAGTATTTT | CASSYRPPGTDTQYF
TRBD1 | TRBJ2-4 | NA | TRBV15 | TGTGCCACCAGCAGACCGACAGGGGAGGCCAAAAACATTCAGTACTTC | CATSRPTGEAKNIQYF
NA | TRBJ1-1 | NA | TRBV30 | TGTGCCTGGAGTGTAAATCTGAACACTGAAGCTTTCTTT | CAWSVNLNTEAFF
NA | TRBJ1-4 | once | TRBV6-6 | TGTGCCAGCAGTCTACAGGGTTATAATGAAAAACTGTTTTTT | CASSLQGYNEKLFF
NA | TRBJ2-7 | NA | TRBV11-1 | TGTGCCAGCAGCTTACAGTCCGGGGCCTACGAGCAGTACTTC | CASSLQSGAYEQYF
TRBD1 | TRBJ2-7 | NA | TRBV6-5 | TGTGCCAGCGGTGAACAGGGGATTGTCTACGAGCAGTACTTC | CASGEQGIVYEQYF
NA | TRBJ1-4 | few | TRBV6-5 | TGTGCCAGCAGTTACCGGGCAGTAGGCAATGAAAAACTGTTTTTT | CASSYRAVGNEKLFF
TRBD1 | TRBJ1-5 | NA | TRBV5-5 | TGTGCCAGCAGCTTGACGACAGGGGCTAGCAATCAGCCCCAGCATTTT | CASSLTTGASNQPQHF
NA | TRBJ2-1 | NA | TRBV2 | TGTGCCAGCAGCTCCGACAGGACGAACTACAATGAGCAGTTCTTC | CASSSDRTNYNEQFF
NA | TRBJ1-6 | NA | TRBV7-2 | TGTGCCAGCAGGCTACAGAATAATTCACCCCTCCACTTT | CASRLQNNSPLHF
TRBD2 | TRBJ2-1 | NA | TRBV11-2 | TGTGCCAGCAGCCCGGGACTAACCTACAATGAGCAGTTCTTC | CASSPGLTYNEQFF
NA | TRBJ2-1 | NA | TRBV28 | TGTGCCAGCAGTCTAAGGGACGGATCCTACAATGAGCAGTTCTTC | CASSLRDGSYNEQFF
NA | TRBJ2-7 | NA | TRBV18 | TGTGCCAGCTCACTGACAGACTCCTACGAGCAGTACTTC | CASSLTDSYEQYF
TRBD2 | TRBJ2-7 | NA | TRBV11-2 | TGTGCCAGCAGCTGGACTAGTAGCTCCTACGAGCAGTACTTC | CASSWTSSSYEQYF